The 18 T cell receptor beta chains presented below share a single source sample, sequenced in a study of T cells after posttransplantation cyclophosphamide. The data were produced by immunoSEQ multiplex PCR, yet TCRdb's version contains in-frame clones alone and is incomplete. Singletons are absent from the sample, which has about 15,000 clones. Busulfan-fludarabine conditioning, marrow transplant, and cyclophosphamide on days +3 and +4 were administered. The sample here was PBMCs, taken about 1,000 days after allogeneic stem cell transplant with posttransplant cyclophosphamide. These receptors all come from a female patient between 35 and 55 years old who received an allogeneic stem cell transplant from a related donor, was CMV-positive, and had no GVHD. A share of the T cells may be of graft donor origin.

This clone has at least ten counts. The chain recombines TRBV5-1 with TRBJ2-1; D uncertain. The V and J ends lost 1 base and 4 bases respectively, with 15 bases between them. The CDR3 has 16 residues. Germline CDR1 is SGHRS and CDR2 is YFSETQ. The CDR3 DNA follows: TGCGCCAGCAGCTTGCCCCACTTTGCCGGTTACAATGAGCAGTTCTTC. It is translated as CASSLPHFAGYNEQFF.

This clone has a handful of counts. The rearrangement joins TRBV5-1 to TRBJ1-1, with 8 nucleotides matching TRBD1. Germline CDR1 and CDR2: SGHRS and YFSETQ. The CDR3 is 14 residues long. V was pared by 4 bases and J by 4 bases, with 6 bases of the junction left unmatched. CDR3 sequence (DNA): TGCGCCAGCAGCAGGGCAGGGGGCGGCACTGAAGCTTTCTTT. As protein: CASSRAGGGTEAFF.

This clone was found many times. The chain combines TRBV5-4 with TRBJ2-2; 8 nucleotides line up with TRBD1. Losses at the gene ends were 4 bases for V and 8 bases for J; bases not matched to a gene: 10. Germline-derived CDR1 and CDR2 are SGHNT and YYREEE (reference sequence). The CDR3 contains 15 residues. The CDR3 protein is CASSLGTGYTGELFF. CDR3 DNA: TGTGCCAGCAGCCTAGGGACAGGCTATACTGGGGAGCTGTTTTTT.

This clone showed up many times. The CDR3 spells CASSVGLAYNEQFF. The CDR3 DNA is TGTGCCAGCAGCGTAGGTCTCGCCTACAATGAGCAGTTCTTC. The chain links TRBV9 to TRBJ2-1; D remains unclear. V was pared by 0 bases and J by 2 bases, with 6 bases between. The CDR3 is 14 residues long. In germline, CDR1 is SGDLS, CDR2 YYNGEE. Variable domain in full (rest from reference TRBV9 and TRBJ2-1): DSGVTQTPKHLITATGQRVTLRCSPRSGDLSVYWYQQSLDQGLQFLIQYYNGEERAKGNILERFSAQQFPDLHSELNLSSLELGDSALYFCASSVGLAYNEQFFGPGTRLTVL.

This clone has at least ten counts. V usage is TRBV28 and J usage is TRBJ1-2; maybe TRBD1 (6 bases). Germline lookup yields CDR1 MDHEN and CDR2 SYDVKM. The V gene lost 6 bases and the J gene lost 2 bases, with 10 bases spanning the gap. This CDR3 spans 13 amino acids. The DNA of the CDR3 is TGTGCCAGCAGGCGGACAGCCAACTATGGCTACACCTTC. Amino acid sequence: CASRRTANYGYTF.

In its sample, this clone was seen many times. V is TRBV7-9 and J is TRBJ1-6; D remains unclear. The CDR3 spans 15 residues. Deletions cut 6 bases from V and 0 bases from J, with 9 bases between. From germline, CDR1 is SEHNR and CDR2 FQNEAQ (reference sequence). DNA of the CDR3: TGTGCCAGCAGTTGGTCGAGCTCCTATAATTCACCCCTCCACTTT. Its protein product is CASSWSSSYNSPLHF.

This clone was counted at least ten times. V and J are TRBV5-1 and TRBJ1-1; D remains ambiguous. From germline, CDR1 is SGHRS and CDR2 YFSETQ. This CDR3 region has 13 residues. Trimming removed 2 bases at V and 5 bases at J, with 10 bases between. The CDR3 region is CASSFKGGTEAFF. The CDR3, as DNA: TGCGCCAGCAGCTTCAAGGGAGGGACTGAAGCTTTCTTT.

In the case of this clone: Within the sample, other DNA sequences also encode this same CDR3. This chain joins TRBV9 and TRBJ2-7; TRBD1 aligns across 8 bases. The trim removed 9 bases at V and 2 bases at J, leaving 13 bases unmatched. Germline-derived CDR1 and CDR2 are SGDLS and YYNGEE. The CDR3 sequence is 15 residues long. CDR3 in amino acids: CAIIFRQGTAYEQYF. In nucleotides, the CDR3 is TGTGCCATTATTTTCAGACAGGGGACGGCCTACGAGCAGTACTTC.

This clone was observed at least ten times. The J gene is TRBJ2-7, the V gene TRBV27; TRBD1 might be the D (6 bases). V was trimmed by 4 bases and J by 5 bases, leaving 21 bases between them. The CDR3 covers 16 residues. Germline V CDR1 and CDR2: MNHEY, SMNVEV (reference sequence). CDR3 sequence reads: CASSSYPGAGDDEQYF. Here the CDR3 DNA reads TGTGCCAGCAGTTCCTACCCCGGGGCAGGGGATGACGAGCAGTACTTC.

In its sample, this clone was seen many times. CDR3 bases: TGTGCCAGCAGCTCACAGGAGAAGGTTTTTTGGGACACTGAAGCTTTCTTT. Amino acid sequence: CASSSQEKVFWDTEAFF. The V and J genes are TRBV7-9 and TRBJ1-1, with D maybe TRBD1 (5 bases). CDR3 length equals 17 residues. Trimming took 4 bases from V and 3 from J, leaving 21 bases between them. The V gene's germline CDR1 is SEHNR and CDR2 FQNEAQ (reference sequence).

In this sample, this clone turned up many times. The chain links TRBV20-1 to TRBJ2-7; a possible D gene is TRBD2 (6 bases). CDR3 size: 10 residues. V lost 8 bases to trimming and J lost 6 bases, with 11 bases between them. Germline CDR1 is DFQATT and CDR2 is SNEGSKA (reference sequence). This CDR3 is CSSGLREQYF. For the CDR3, the DNA is TGCAGTTCCGGACTACGCGAGCAGTACTTC.

The chain links TRBV7-9 to TRBJ2-2, with 9 nucleotides matching TRBD2. The trim removed 6 bases at V and 0 bases at J, leaving 5 bases unmatched. The CDR3 spans 16 residues. Germline CDR1 SEHNR, CDR2 FQNEAQ (reference sequence). The CDR3 nucleotides are TGTGCCAGCAGTCCGGTAGCGGGGGCGAACACCGGGGAGCTGTTTTTT. Translating it yields CASSPVAGANTGELFF.

This chain uses TRBV28 with TRBJ1-1; TRBD1 matches at 9 bases. The J segment lost 10 bases and the V segment lost 5 bases, leaving 8 bases of the junction unmatched. There are 13 residues in the CDR3. Germline assignment: CDR1 MDHEN and CDR2 SYDVKM. CDR3 bases: TGTGCCAGCAGTGAAAACAGGGGGCACGGAGCTTTCTTT. Translating it yields CASSENRGHGAFF.

Many counts were recorded for this clone. The rearrangement joins TRBV5-1 to TRBJ2-7; the D is unclear. With 0 bases removed from V and 3 bases from J, the gap between germline ends came to 10 bases. Germline V lookup: CDR1 SGHRS, CDR2 YFSETQ. The CDR3 is 14 residues long. The CDR3 loop reads CASSLVGGNYEQYF. The CDR3 DNA reads as TGCGCCAGCAGCTTGGTAGGCGGCAACTACGAGCAGTACTTC.

At least ten counts were recorded for this clone. The chain is built from TRBV7-2 and TRBJ2-2, with D hard to call. The CDR3 runs 15 residues. V was shortened by 5 bases and J by 4 bases, with 14 bases between the two germline ends. Germline V gene data show CDR1 as SGHTA and CDR2 as FQGNSA. The CDR3 coding sequence is TGTGCCAGCAGCCCGAGCCCTTCGGGCACCGGGGAGCTGTTTTTT. This sequence encodes CASSPSPSGTGELFF.

This clone showed up many times. The chain has TRBV5-6 and TRBJ2-5; TRBD2 matches 7 bases. Germline CDR1 reads SGHDT; CDR2 reads YYEEEE. The ends lost 4 bases at V and 1 base at J; junction bases unmatched: 10. The CDR3 consists of 16 residues. The chain's CDR3 is CASSTITGTTQETQYF. DNA for the CDR3: TGTGCCAGCAGCACCATAACCGGGACTACCCAAGAGACCCAGTACTTC.

The sample holds many counts of this clone. The genes are TRBV2 and TRBJ2-7; 8 bases are shared with TRBD1. This CDR3 has 14 amino acids. Trimming removed 4 bases from V and 4 bases from J; junction bases left unmatched: 6. The germline CDR1 and CDR2 sequences are SNHLY and FYNNEI. CDR3 bases: TGTGCCAGCAGTGTGGAGGGACAGGCGTACGAGCAGTACTTC. It translates to CASSVEGQAYEQYF.

In its sample, this clone is medium-sized. The V call is TRBV27, the J call TRBJ2-7; TRBD2 aligns across 8 bases. J was trimmed by 4 bases and V by 4 bases; bases with no gene match: 3. This CDR3 has 13 amino acids. Germline loops: CDR1 MNHEY, CDR2 SMNVEV (reference sequence). CDR3 nucleotide sequence: TGTGCCAGCAGTTCCGGGACTAGTTACGAGCAGTACTTC. Translating it yields CASSSGTSYEQYF.